These 23 T cell receptor beta chains share one sample of origin, sequenced in a study of shared clonotypes between healthy human individuals. Data came from immunoSEQ multiplex PCR; TCRdb stores just in-frame clones and leaves some out. The sample lists some 2.3 million clones, approximately 93% seen once, with 0.39% in the top ten. The sequencing input was naive CD4+ T cells from PBMCs. Specified subset: CD45RA+ positively selected. Receptor source: a man younger than 35 in good health. Some clones in this sample may be carry-over from other donors' samples.

The rearrangement links TRBV11-3 to TRBJ2-1; D not resolved. CDR1 and CDR2 from the germline V gene are SGHNT and YENEEA. The CDR3 consists of 13 residues. Trimming removed 6 bases from V and 9 bases from J, with 15 bases in between. The CDR3 DNA reads as TGTGCCAGCAGACCGGGTGAAGGTGGTGAGCAGTTCTTC. Protein: CASRPGEGGEQFF.

CDR3 bases: TGTGCCAGCAGCCCCCCGCGGGACAGCTCCTACGAGCAGTACTTC. Protein sequence: CASSPPRDSSYEQYF. V gene TRBV6-6 combines with J gene TRBJ2-7; D may be TRBD1 (7 bases). V was cut by 6 bases and J by 0 bases, with 15 bases left in between. Per the germline V gene, CDR1 is MNHNY and CDR2 is SVGAGI (reference sequence). The CDR3 runs to 15 residues.

The V call is TRBV6-5, the J call TRBJ2-7, with D perhaps being TRBD1 or TRBD2 (5 bases each). Germline values: CDR1 MNHEY, CDR2 SVGAGI. Trimming removed 0 bases from V and 6 bases from J, with 15 bases in between. The CDR3 covers 15 residues. The CDR3 protein is CASSYSTGPMGEQYF. The CDR3 nucleotides are TGTGCCAGCAGTTACTCGACGGGGCCCATGGGCGAGCAGTACTTC.

This clone turned up a few times. The sample has other DNA sequences that encode this CDR3 too. In DNA, the CDR3 is TGCAGCGTCGGCGACAGGGGGAATCAGCCCCAGCATTTT. Protein product: CSVGDRGNQPQHF. The rearrangement uses TRBV29-1 and TRBJ1-5, with 9 bases lining up with TRBD1. Germline loops: CDR1 SQVTM, CDR2 ANQGSEA. J gave up 4 bases and V 6 bases, and 4 bases lay outside the gene matches. The CDR3 extends over 13 amino acids.

The V call is TRBV18, the J call TRBJ2-1; a weak D match, TRBD2 (5 bases). This CDR3 is 15 amino acids long. Germline V gene data show CDR1 as KGHSH and CDR2 as LQKENI. V was pared by 3 bases and J by 5 bases, with 14 bases between. CDR3 region: CASSPSPLADNEQFF. CDR3 bases: TGTGCCAGCTCACCCTCCCCCCTAGCCGACAATGAGCAGTTCTTC.

The chain couples TRBV4-1 to TRBJ1-2; a weak D match, TRBD1 (6 bases). V lost 5 bases, J lost 5 bases, and 15 bases lay in between. From germline, CDR1 is MGHRA and CDR2 YSYEKL. The CDR3 extends over 14 amino acids. The CDR3 nucleotides are TGCGCCAGCAGCGAGCAGGGGCGCCAATATGGCTACACCTTC. Its translation is CASSEQGRQYGYTF.

The chain employs TRBV5-1 and TRBJ2-2; D may correspond to TRBD1 or TRBD2 (5 bases each). Germline CDR1 is SGHRS and CDR2 is YFSETQ. Trimming took 2 bases from V and 4 from J, leaving 18 bases between them. The CDR3 runs 17 residues. CDR3 DNA: TGCGCCAGCAGCTTACTTACCATCGGGACCCTCACCGGGGAGCTGTTTTTT. Its translation: CASSLLTIGTLTGELFF.

The V and J genes are TRBV27 and TRBJ2-1; D might be TRBD2 (6 bases). V dropped 7 bases and J dropped 3 bases, with 16 bases sitting between them. The length of the CDR3 is 15 residues. CDR1 and CDR2 from the germline V gene are MNHEY and SMNVEV (reference sequence). CDR3 bases: TGTGCCAGCACGCAGGGTTGGGGGGACTACAATGAGCAGTTCTTC. Translation gives CASTQGWGDYNEQFF.

The chain links TRBV5-1 to TRBJ1-1, with 7 bases identical to TRBD1. The V and J ends lost 4 bases and 1 base, in that order; junction bases with no gene match: 7. This CDR3 has 15 amino acids. Germline V lookup: CDR1 SGHRS, CDR2 YFSETQ. The chain's CDR3 is CASSITRDRNTEAFF. The CDR3 coding sequence is TGCGCCAGCAGCATAACTCGGGACAGGAACACTGAAGCTTTCTTT.

This chain joins TRBV9 and TRBJ2-1, with a tentative D call TRBD1 (5 bases). CDR1 SGDLS and CDR2 YYNGEE come from the germline V gene. This CDR3 is 16 amino acids long. Trimming shortened V by 4 bases and J by 4 bases, and 18 bases separated the two germline ends. CDR3 DNA: TGTGCCAGCAGCCCCCAGGGCGGCGGCCCTTACAATGAGCAGTTCTTC. It encodes CASSPQGGGPYNEQFF.

This chain uses TRBV2 with TRBJ1-2; D is possibly TRBD1 (5 bases). The ends were cut back, 4 bases at V and 0 bases at J, with 12 bases in the middle. This CDR3 has 15 amino acids. Per the germline V gene, CDR1 is SNHLY and CDR2 is FYNNEI. CDR3 coding DNA: TGTGCCAGCAGTGGTGGGGCGGGAGCTAACTATGGCTACACCTTC. It yields the protein CASSGGAGANYGYTF.

This clone was detected only once. The rearrangement uses TRBV6-5 and TRBJ1-2; D gene uncertain. CDR3 length equals 13 residues. V was clipped by 6 bases and J by 8 bases, with 16 bases between them. Germline CDR1 MNHEY, CDR2 SVGAGI. CDR3 loop: CASSYGPPVGYTF. The CDR3 DNA sequence: TGTGCCAGCAGCTACGGACCTCCTGTAGGCTACACCTTC.

This clone is a singleton in its sample. Other nucleotide sequences from this sample produce the same CDR3. The chain is built from TRBV27 and TRBJ2-7, with TRBD2 matching over 7 bases. CDR3 length: 14 residues. After removal of 6 bases from V and 1 base from J, the junction contained 6 bases not matched to a gene. Germline lookup yields CDR1 MNHEY and CDR2 SMNVEV (reference sequence). For the CDR3, the DNA is TGTGCCAGCAGGGGGCTAGCGGCATCCTACGAGCAGTACTTC. Translated: CASRGLAASYEQYF.

J is TRBJ2-1 and V is TRBV5-1; D is possibly TRBD2 (5 bases). Germline lookup yields CDR1 SGHRS and CDR2 YFSETQ. Trimming left V 9 bases short and J 0 bases short, with 13 bases between. The CDR3 is 14 residues long. CDR3 region: CATGRGSSYNEQFF. In DNA, the CDR3 is TGCGCCACCGGACGGGGAAGCTCCTACAATGAGCAGTTCTTC.

The genes are TRBV19 and TRBJ1-4; TRBD1 might be the D (5 bases). The germline gives CDR1 LNHDA, CDR2 SQIVND (reference sequence). Between the trimmed V and J ends, which lost 8 bases and 7 bases, there was a span of 14 bases. The CDR3 totals 13 residues. The CDR3 DNA follows: TGTGCCAGTCAGGGACGTCTGGGTGAAAAACTGTTTTTT. It translates to CASQGRLGEKLFF.

The chain is built from TRBV25-1 and TRBJ2-7; 8 positions match TRBD1. The ends lost 3 bases at V and 2 bases at J; junction bases unmatched: 9. Germline-derived CDR1 and CDR2 are MGHDK and SYGVNS. The CDR3 has 16 amino acids. Here the CDR3 reads CASSDVSRGRPYEQYF. The CDR3 DNA is TGTGCCAGCAGTGACGTGAGCAGGGGGCGTCCCTACGAGCAGTACTTC.

In this sample, this clone turned up once. The chain couples TRBV4-3 to TRBJ2-5; D gene ambiguous. Germline V gene data show CDR1 as LGHNA and CDR2 as YSLEER. This CDR3 is built from 15 residues. V lost 1 base to trimming and J lost 5 bases, with 14 bases between them. The CDR3 spells CASSQVFGRRETQYF. The CDR3 nucleotides are TGCGCCAGCAGCCAAGTGTTCGGGCGGCGCGAGACCCAGTACTTC.

The chain joins TRBV5-6 to TRBJ2-1; D is unclear. The germline CDR1 and CDR2 sequences are SGHDT and YYEEEE. The CDR3 has 12 residues. Trimming pared 4 bases from V and 8 bases from J, leaving 10 bases between. CDR3 loop: CASSIFRHEQFF. The CDR3 DNA follows: TGTGCCAGCAGCATATTCCGGCATGAGCAGTTCTTC.

The V gene is TRBV5-1, the J gene TRBJ2-3; 12 positions agree with TRBD2. V gave up 0 bases and J gave up 2 bases; unmatched junction bases: 4. This CDR3 comprises 17 residues. CDR1 is SGHRS and CDR2 is YFSETQ in the germline V gene. This CDR3 is CASSLGLAGVFTDTQYF. As DNA, the CDR3 is TGCGCCAGCAGCTTGGGACTAGCGGGAGTGTTCACAGATACGCAGTATTTT.

The DNA of the CDR3 is TGTGCCAGCAGCTCCCGGGAGGGCTCCTACAATGAGCAGTTCTTC. Translating gives CASSSREGSYNEQFF. V usage is TRBV5-4 and J usage is TRBJ2-1, with 8 bases identical to TRBD2. From germline, CDR1 is SGHNT and CDR2 YYREEE (reference sequence). The V gene end was trimmed by 3 bases and the J gene end by 0 bases; junction bases not matched to a gene: 2. This CDR3 has 15 amino acids.

A remark on this clone: Other DNA sequences from this sample encode an identical CDR3 as well. The V and J genes are TRBV7-9 and TRBJ2-7, with 10 nucleotides matching TRBD2. CDR1 and CDR2 from the germline V gene are SEHNR and FQNEAQ (reference sequence). The CDR3 has 13 residues. J gave up 6 bases and V 6 bases, and 5 bases lay outside the gene matches. As DNA, the CDR3 is TGTGCCAGCAGTCTAGCGGGAGCAGGCGAGCAGTACTTC. Its protein product is CASSLAGAGEQYF.

The chain carries TRBV5-1 and TRBJ1-2; 7 nucleotides line up with TRBD1. Per germline, CDR1 SGHRS and CDR2 YFSETQ. J was trimmed by 0 bases and V by 5 bases; bases with no gene match: 7. The CDR3 length is 15 residues. CDR3: CASSLQGSPNYGYTF. The CDR3 DNA follows: TGCGCCAGCAGTCTACAGGGGTCGCCTAACTATGGCTACACCTTC.

This sequence joins TRBV7-2 and TRBJ2-7; D is unclear. This CDR3 comprises 14 residues. Germline assignment: CDR1 SGHTA and CDR2 FQGNSA. Trimming removed 7 bases at V and 0 bases at J, with 13 bases between. CDR3 amino acids: CASNFGVTSYEQYF. Written as DNA, the CDR3 is TGTGCCAGCAACTTCGGCGTTACCTCCTACGAGCAGTACTTC.